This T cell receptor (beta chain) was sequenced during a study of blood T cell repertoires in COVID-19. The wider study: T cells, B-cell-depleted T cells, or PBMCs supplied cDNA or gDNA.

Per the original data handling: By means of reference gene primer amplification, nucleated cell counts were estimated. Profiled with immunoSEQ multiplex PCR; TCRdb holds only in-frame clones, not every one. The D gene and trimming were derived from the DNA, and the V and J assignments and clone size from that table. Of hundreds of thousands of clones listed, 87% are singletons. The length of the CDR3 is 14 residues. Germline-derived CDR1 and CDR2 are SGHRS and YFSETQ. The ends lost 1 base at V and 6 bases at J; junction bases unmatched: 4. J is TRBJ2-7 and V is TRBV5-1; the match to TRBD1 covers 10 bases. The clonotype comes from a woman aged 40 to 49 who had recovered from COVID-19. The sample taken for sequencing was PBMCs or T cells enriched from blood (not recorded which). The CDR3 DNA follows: TGCGCCAGCAGCTTGCGGGACAGGGGTGGCGAGCAGTACTTC. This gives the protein CASSLRDRGGEQYF.